Listed below are T cell receptor beta chains from one sample, sequenced in a study of CD8 T cells in ankylosing spondylitis. One entry per CDR3 protein, called by TCRdb with MiXCR from the 5' RACE reads. Of about 340,000 distinct CDR3 sequences listed, about 15% are singletons. The sequenced sample was blood, either unsorted or a sorted T cell fraction (not recorded which). The origin of the receptors is a male donor with ankylosing spondylitis or in good health (not recorded which). Each CDR3 is given with its conserved first and last residue. A D gene is named only where the DNA matches it firmly. Rows may omit the clone size; those that give it use once, few, many or a size class.

>14|NA|TRBV20-1|TRBJ2-1|TRBD2
TGCAGTGCCATGACTAGCGGGGGGGCCATTGAGCAGTTCTTC
CSAMTSGGAIEQFF
>16|NA|TRBV6-1|TRBJ2-1|TRBD1
TGTGCCAGCAAGGGGATGGGGGCAGGGGGTGGGAATGAGCAGTTCTTC
CASKGMGAGGGNEQFF
>13|NA|TRBV30|TRBJ2-5|TRBD2
TGTGCCTGGAGTGGGGGGACTATCGAGACCCAGTACTTC
CAWSGGTIETQYF
>14|NA|TRBV20-1|TRBJ2-7|TRBD1
TGCAGTGCCCCACTGGGACAGGGAGTGGGGGAGCAGTACTTC
CSAPLGQGVGEQYF
>15|few|TRBV5-1|TRBJ2-1|TRBD1
TGCGCCAGCAGCTCCGGGACAGGGTATGGGAATGAGCAGTTCTTC
CASSSGTGYGNEQFF
>15|NA|TRBV7-2|TRBJ2-7|NA
TGTGCCAGCAGCTTATTACCGGGACCGATTTACGAGCAGTACTTC
CASSLLPGPIYEQYF
>14|NA|TRBV6-1|TRBJ2-1|NA
TGTGCCAGCAGTCCACCCACAGGAGGCAATGAGCAGTTCTTC
CASSPPTGGNEQFF
>16|few|TRBV20-1|TRBJ2-2|NA
TGCAGTGCTAGGCCCGCGGGGGCAAAGAACACCGGGGAGCTGTTTTTT
CSARPAGAKNTGELFF
>14|few|TRBV11-3|TRBJ1-2|NA
TGTGCCAGCAGCTTGTCGGGCATCAACTATGGCTACACCTTC
CASSLSGINYGYTF
>14|NA|TRBV18|TRBJ2-5|TRBD1
TGTGCCAGCTCACCAAACAGGGGCGCAGAGACCCAGTACTTC
CASSPNRGAETQYF
>14|few|TRBV5-1|TRBJ1-4|NA
TGCGCCAGCAGCTTGAGAGATTTGAAAGAAAAACTGTTTTTT
CASSLRDLKEKLFF
>19|NA|TRBV20-1|TRBJ2-3|TRBD2
TGCTGTGCTAGAGATGAGGCGGCCGTGAGAAGCGGGGGGCGGGGTACGCAGTATTTT
CCARDEAAVRSGGRGTQYF
>13|few|TRBV5-1|TRBJ1-2|NA
TGCGCCAGCAGCTTGTCCGGGGACTATGGCTACACCTTC
CASSLSGDYGYTF
>14|many|TRBV5-1|TRBJ2-1|NA
TGCGCCAGCAGCATTCGTGGCGTTAACAATGAGCAGTTCTTC
CASSIRGVNNEQFF
>14|few|TRBV9|TRBJ2-2|NA
TGTGCCAGCAGCAGAGGGGGAGTCACCGGGGAGCTGTTTTTT
CASSRGGVTGELFF
>14|medium-sized|TRBV12-3/TRBV12-4|TRBJ2-1|NA
TGTGCCAGCAGTCCCCGACTCGCTTACAATGAGCAGTTCTTC
CASSPRLAYNEQFF
>16|once|TRBV5-1|TRBJ2-7|TRBD2
TGCGCCAGCAGCTCCCGCGGGCGGAGCGGGGGCTACGAGCAGTACTTC
CASSSRGRSGGYEQYF
>15|NA|TRBV4-2|TRBJ2-7|TRBD2
TGTGCCAGCAGCCAATATAGCGGGAGTTCGTACGAGCAGTACTTC
CASSQYSGSSYEQYF
>14|NA|TRBV20-1|TRBJ2-7|NA
TGCAGTGCTAGGCCTGCGTCCTTCACCTACGAGCAGTACTTC
CSARPASFTYEQYF
>13|NA|TRBV30|TRBJ2-5|TRBD1
TGTGCCTGGAGTAAAGGACAGGTAGAGACCCAGTACTTC
CAWSKGQVETQYF
>17|NA|TRBV12-3/TRBV12-4|TRBJ2-5|TRBD1
TGTGCCAGCAGTCACGGACAGGGAGTAGGCCATAAGGAGACCCAGTACTTC
CASSHGQGVGHKETQYF
>11|NA|TRBV20-1|TRBJ2-7|NA
TGCAGTGCCAGGGACACTAGGGAGCAGTACTTC
CSARDTREQYF
>13|NA|TRBV4-1|TRBJ1-3|NA
TGCGCCAGCAGCCAGCCCCTTGGAAACACCATATATTTT
CASSQPLGNTIYF
>13|NA|TRBV3-1|TRBJ1-1|NA
TGTGCCAGCAGTAAACTACAGGGAAGTGAAGCTTTCTTT
CASSKLQGSEAFF
>13|NA|TRBV11-3|TRBJ2-5|NA
TGTGCCAGCAGTCCGGGGGGCCTGAAGACCCAGTACTTC
CASSPGGLKTQYF
>19|NA|TRBV12-3/TRBV12-4|TRBJ2-2|TRBD2
TGTGCCTGCAGTTTAGGAGATTCTAGCGGGGGGTCAAAGACCGGGGAGCTGTTTTTT
CACSLGDSSGGSKTGELFF
>14|many|TRBV5-1|TRBJ2-5|NA
TGCGCCAGCAGCTTGCTCGACACCCCTGGGTCCCAGTACTTC
CASSLLDTPGSQYF
>15|NA|TRBV6-1|TRBJ2-7|NA
TGTGCCAGCAGGGACCCGGCCTTTCTGGCGTTCCGGGAGTACTTC
CASRDPAFLAFREYF
>14|NA|TRBV5-1|TRBJ2-7|NA
TGCGCCAGCAGCTTGCTAGCGAACTCCTACGAGCAGTACTTC
CASSLLANSYEQYF
>15|few|TRBV6-5|TRBJ1-1|NA
TGTGCCAGCAGTTACTCTAGGCGGTCGAACACTGAAGCTTTCTTT
CASSYSRRSNTEAFF
>15|NA|TRBV20-1|TRBJ2-2|NA
TGCAGTGCTAGACTTAGGACTGCTTACACCGGGGAGCTGTTTTTT
CSARLRTAYTGELFF
>16|NA|TRBV5-5|TRBJ2-3|TRBD1
TGTGCCAGCAGCCGTTCCGGGACAGGGAACACAGATACGCAGTATTTT
CASSRSGTGNTDTQYF
>13|NA|TRBV12-5|TRBJ2-2|NA
TGTGCTAGTGGTTTCAAGGACACCGGGGAGCTGTTTTTT
CASGFKDTGELFF
>11|many|TRBV12-3/TRBV12-4|TRBJ1-1|NA
TGTGCCAGCCGTCTTGGCCCTGAAGCTTTCTTT
CASRLGPEAFF